A single sample is the source of the 10 T cell receptor beta chains below, sequenced in a study of early T cells in non-severe SARS-CoV-2 infection. From the 5' RACE reads, TCRdb called clonotypes with MiXCR, one entry per CDR3 protein. The table shows tens of thousands of distinct CDR3 sequences, with around 9.3% occurring only once. The specimen was whole blood, collected at baseline. Receptors originate from an adult who was a healthcare worker with PCR-confirmed SARS-CoV-2 infection or an uninfected control (not recorded which).

This clonotype was found a few times. This sequence joins TRBV7-9 and TRBJ2-5; D may be TRBD2 (6 bases). V lost 2 bases and J lost 7, with 17 bases in between. Looked up from germline, CDR1 is SEHNR and CDR2 is FQNEAQ (reference sequence). The CDR3 loop spans 15 amino acids. The CDR3: CASSLTGTAGRTQYF. In DNA, the CDR3 is TGTGCCAGCAGCTTAACGGGGACGGCCGGGAGGACCCAGTACTTC.

The chain carries TRBV5-4 and TRBJ2-5; possible D gene TRBD2, 5 bases. Germline lookup yields CDR1 SGHNT and CDR2 YYREEE (reference sequence). The V end lost 2 bases, the J end lost 2 bases, and 10 bases lay between the germline ends. The CDR3 sequence is 14 residues long. This CDR3 is CASSLLGPQETQYF. The CDR3 bases are TGTGCCAGCAGCTTACTAGGGCCTCAAGAGACCCAGTACTTC.

This clonotype occurred a few times. V and J are TRBV30 and TRBJ2-6; D call uncertain. Per germline, CDR1 GTSNPN and CDR2 SVGIG (reference sequence). CDR3 size: 14 residues. V gave up 3 bases and J gave up 0 bases, with 6 bases separating them. The CDR3 here is CAWRELSGANVLTF. Written as DNA, the CDR3 is TGTGCCTGGAGGGAACTCTCTGGGGCCAACGTCCTGACTTTC.

This clonotype was detected only a few times. This rearrangement joins TRBV11-3 to TRBJ2-1; 7 bases map to TRBD1. Germline V gives CDR1 SGHNT, CDR2 YENEEA. The CDR3 runs 15 residues. The V and J ends lost 6 bases and 2 bases, in that order; junction bases with no gene match: 7. CDR3 region: CASRRDSLTYNEQFF. CDR3 bases: TGTGCCAGCAGAAGGGACAGTTTAACCTACAATGAGCAGTTCTTC.

This clonotype was found many times. V and J are TRBV6-6 and TRBJ2-5; 10 nucleotides align to TRBD1. V was pared by 2 bases and J by 2 bases, with 5 bases of the junction left unmatched. The CDR3 has 16 amino acids. The germline CDR1 and CDR2 sequences are MNHNY and SVGAGI (reference sequence). DNA of the CDR3: TGTGCCAGCAGTTACGGGGACAGGGGACTTCAAGAGACCCAGTACTTC. It specifies CASSYGDRGLQETQYF.

The sample holds a few counts of this clonotype. The CDR3 reads CASSYGEQETQYF. Written as DNA, the CDR3 is TGTGCCAGCAGCTACGGCGAGCAAGAGACCCAGTACTTC. The V and J genes are TRBV5-6 and TRBJ2-5; no firm D call. V was shortened by 3 bases and J by 2 bases, with 8 bases between the two germline ends. Looked up from germline, CDR1 is SGHDT and CDR2 is YYEEEE. The CDR3 consists of 13 residues.

This clonotype was seen many times. This chain links TRBV2 with TRBJ1-5; D unresolved. V lost 4 bases, J lost 3 bases, and 10 bases lay in between. The V gene's germline CDR1 is SNHLY and CDR2 FYNNEI. This CDR3 contains 14 residues. The CDR3 region has the DNA TGTGCCAGCAGTGCTGACACCGTCAATCAGCCCCAGCATTTT. Translating gives CASSADTVNQPQHF.

This clonotype was observed at least ten times. The J gene is TRBJ2-7, the V gene TRBV3-1, with 7 bases identical to TRBD2. Germline V lookup: CDR1 LGHDT, CDR2 YNNKEL (reference sequence). The CDR3 consists of 15 residues. Germline trimming cut 4 bases from V and 3 bases from J; bases unmatched to any gene: 9. This CDR3 reads CASSRGGKTGYEQYF. For the CDR3, the DNA is TGTGCCAGCAGCCGCGGGGGTAAGACGGGCTACGAGCAGTACTTC.

The chain couples TRBV19 to TRBJ1-2; D might be TRBD1 (6 bases). The V gene lost 5 bases and the J gene lost 8 bases, with 15 bases spanning the gap. Germline V lookup: CDR1 LNHDA, CDR2 SQIVND (reference sequence). This CDR3 spans 13 amino acids. The CDR3, as DNA: TGTGCCAGTAGTTTCCACAGGGACCGCGGCTACACCTTC. Amino acid sequence: CASSFHRDRGYTF.

In this sample, this clonotype turned up many times. The V gene is TRBV6-6, the J gene TRBJ2-6, with 7 bases fitting TRBD2. The V segment lost 6 bases and the J segment 1 base; nucleotides outside the gene matches: 12. The CDR3 covers 18 residues. Looked up from germline, CDR1 is MNHNY and CDR2 is SVGAGI (reference sequence). The CDR3 loop reads CASRTGTNSMSGANVLTF. Here the CDR3 DNA reads TGTGCCAGCAGAACCGGGACTAACTCTATGTCTGGGGCCAACGTCCTGACTTTC.